Listed below are T cell receptor beta chains from one sample, sequenced in a study of T-cell memory formation after mild COVID-19. A single record per CDR3 protein comes from TCRdb applying MiXCR to the 5' RACE reads. This repertoire shows just over 400,000 distinct CDR3 sequences, 23% found once; its top ten account for about 12%. The source material was PBMCs or a T cell subset sorted from them (not recorded which). The source of these receptors is an adult woman who had mild COVID-19 (a few samples of this study predate the infection). Cell type and time point are not known. CDR3s leave out the opening cysteine and the closing phenylalanine or tryptophan.

V gene,J gene,CDR3 protein
TRBV7-8,TRBJ2-3,ASSTRTAVTDTQY
TRBV15,TRBJ2-1,ATSRPRSPSGPQIRF
TRBV5-1,TRBJ1-4,ASSQYSTGAEKLF
TRBV4-1,TRBJ2-7,ASSQDPQGIYYEQY
TRBV20-1,TRBJ2-7,SAIDRAYEQY
TRBV4-3,TRBJ2-7,ASSQGGGYEQY
TRBV6-2/TRBV6-3,TRBJ1-5,ASSSADLGRLSNQPQH
TRBV20-1,TRBJ1-6,SASTGYRSYNSPLH
TRBV7-8,TRBJ1-5,ASSSADRGAPRPQH
TRBV20-1,TRBJ2-1,SASTASYNEQF
TRBV6-5,TRBJ2-2,ASSLRENTGELF
TRBV6-6,TRBJ1-1,ASSPQRTEAF
TRBV20-1,TRBJ2-5,SAPSKLAGGRDQY
TRBV9,TRBJ2-7,ASSVTSGSLEQY
TRBV6-5,TRBJ2-5,ASSPGLAGLWETQY
TRBV29-1,TRBJ2-7,TGVGHPYEQY
TRBV12-3/TRBV12-4,TRBJ1-2,ASSSGTGWEYGYT
TRBV9,TRBJ1-1,ASSVVGTDEAF
TRBV9,TRBJ1-5,ASSVGVYGNQPQH
TRBV10-3,TRBJ2-1,AISPGLAGGHNEQF
TRBV4-1,TRBJ1-5,ASSPEDRSLPQH
TRBV11-2,TRBJ1-1,ASSKFSGNTEAF
TRBV7-2,TRBJ1-6,ASSLARSPNSPLH
TRBV6-2/TRBV6-3,TRBJ1-4,ASSTTGQNEKLF
TRBV19,TRBJ2-7,ASSIELTVSYEQY
TRBV12-3/TRBV12-4,TRBJ1-2,ASGSGTGGYT
TRBV27,TRBJ2-7,ASSSQGQGALLEQY